The rows below give T cell receptor beta chains drawn from one sample of a study of T cell responses to AZD1222 COVID-19 vaccine. Measured with immunoSEQ multiplex PCR; TCRdb has only the in-frame clones, and not every one. The sample consists of some 120,000 clones, around nine tenths of them appearing once. The sequences come from peripheral blood, collected on day 0 of AZD1222 vaccination. All receptors derive from an adult in good health. Both conserved end residues are part of each CDR3. A D gene is named only where the DNA matches it firmly. Some rows have no size entry. The others give once, few or many, or a class for an expanded clone.

>TRBV9|TRBJ2-1|TRBD1|-
CASSVGGDRAYEQFF
TGTGCCAGCAGCGTAGGGGGGGACAGGGCCTATGAGCAGTTCTTC
>TRBV29-1|TRBJ2-7|TRBD1|once
CSARNRGEGIQQYF
TGCAGCGCTCGTAACAGGGGCGAGGGGATACAGCAGTACTTC
>TRBV19|TRBJ2-1|-|-
CASSNSRRALLNEQFF
TGTGCCAGTAGCAATTCCCGGAGGGCTCTACTCAATGAGCAGTTCTTC
>TRBV11-2|TRBJ1-4|TRBD1|-
CASSPTGPNEKLFF
TGTGCCAGCAGCCCGACAGGGCCTAATGAAAAACTGTTTTTT
>TRBV9|TRBJ2-7|-|-
CASSVDWAYEQYF
TGTGCCAGCAGTGTAGACTGGGCCTACGAGCAGTACTTC
>TRBV28|TRBJ1-1|TRBD1|-
CASSGGTGWIGTEAFF
TGTGCCAGCAGCGGGGGGACAGGGTGGATTGGCACTGAAGCTTTCTTT
>TRBV27|TRBJ2-7|TRBD2|-
CASRYRTSGSYEQYF
TGTGCCAGCAGATATAGGACTAGCGGGAGCTACGAGCAGTACTTC
>TRBV25-1|TRBJ1-4|-|-
CASSVGFEEKLFF
TGTGCCAGCAGTGTGGGGTTCGAGGAAAAACTGTTTTTT
>TRBV5-4|TRBJ2-1|TRBD2|-
CASSLAWTSGTYNEQFF
TGTGCCAGCAGCTTGGCCTGGACTAGCGGGACCTACAATGAGCAGTTCTTC
>TRBV7-2|TRBJ2-7|TRBD2|once
CATEREGREQYF
TGTGCCACCGAGCGGGAGGGCCGCGAGCAGTACTTC
>TRBV5-5|TRBJ1-4|-|-
CASSSDPTIEKLFF
TGTGCCAGCAGTTCAGACCCGACCATTGAAAAACTGTTTTTT
>TRBV28|TRBJ2-1|-|once
CASSSPPLGDNEQFF
TGTGCCAGCAGTTCCCCCCCTCTAGGAGACAATGAGCAGTTCTTC
>TRBV7-6|TRBJ2-1|TRBD1|-
CASSPPGQGINEQFF
TGTGCCAGCAGCCCGCCGGGACAGGGAATAAATGAGCAGTTCTTC
>TRBV6-5|TRBJ1-2|-|-
CASSTKGYGYTF
TGTGCCAGCAGTACAAAGGGTTATGGCTACACCTTC
>TRBV30|TRBJ1-6|TRBD1|-
CAWSGQGANNSPLHF
TGTGCCTGGAGCGGACAGGGGGCGAATAATTCACCCCTCCACTTT
>TRBV12-3/TRBV12-4|TRBJ1-1|-|-
CASSPGAREAFF
TGTGCCAGCAGTCCCGGAGCTCGTGAAGCTTTCTTT
>TRBV28|TRBJ1-5|TRBD1|-
CASSPDRDLNQPQHF
TGTGCCAGCAGTCCGGACAGGGACCTCAATCAGCCCCAGCATTTT
>TRBV2|TRBJ1-2|-|-
CASSSTSGSYGYTF
TGTGCCAGCAGTTCAACAAGTGGGTCCTATGGCTACACCTTC
>TRBV28|TRBJ2-6|-|-
CAAWVSGANVLTF
TGTGCCGCCTGGGTCTCTGGGGCCAACGTCCTGACTTTC
>TRBV5-1|TRBJ2-3|-|-
CASSLGSPDTQYF
TGCGCCAGCAGCTTGGGCAGTCCCGATACGCAGTATTTT
>TRBV5-6|TRBJ1-5|-|-
CASTAGVGNQPQHF
TGTGCCAGCACTGCAGGGGTAGGGAATCAGCCCCAGCATTTT
>TRBV6-1|TRBJ2-1|TRBD2|-
CASSGRLAGPYNEQFF
TGTGCCAGCAGTGGGCGACTAGCGGGACCTTACAATGAGCAGTTCTTC